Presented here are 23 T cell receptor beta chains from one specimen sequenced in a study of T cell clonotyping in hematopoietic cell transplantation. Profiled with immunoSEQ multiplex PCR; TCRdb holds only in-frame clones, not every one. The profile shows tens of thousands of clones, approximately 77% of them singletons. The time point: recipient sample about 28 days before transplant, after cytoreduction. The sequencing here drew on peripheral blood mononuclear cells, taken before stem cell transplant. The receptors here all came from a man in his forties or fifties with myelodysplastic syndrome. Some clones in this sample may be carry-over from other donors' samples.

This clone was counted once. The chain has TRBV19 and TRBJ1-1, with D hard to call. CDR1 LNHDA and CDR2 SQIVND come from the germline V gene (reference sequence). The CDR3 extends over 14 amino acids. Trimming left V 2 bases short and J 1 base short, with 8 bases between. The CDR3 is CASSIWLTNTEAFF. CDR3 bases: TGTGCCAGTAGTATATGGCTTACGAACACTGAAGCTTTCTTT.

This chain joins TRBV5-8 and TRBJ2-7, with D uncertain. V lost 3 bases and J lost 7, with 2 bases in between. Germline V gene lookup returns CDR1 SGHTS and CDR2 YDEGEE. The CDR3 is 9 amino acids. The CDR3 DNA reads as TGTGCCAGCAGCTGGGAGCAGTACTTC. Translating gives CASSWEQYF.

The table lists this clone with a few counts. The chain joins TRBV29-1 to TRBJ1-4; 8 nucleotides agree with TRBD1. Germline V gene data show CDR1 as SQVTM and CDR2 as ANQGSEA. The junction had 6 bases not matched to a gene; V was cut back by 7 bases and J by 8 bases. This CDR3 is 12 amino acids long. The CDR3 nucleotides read TGCAGCGCGGGACAGGTCTACGAAAAACTGTTTTTT. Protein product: CSAGQVYEKLFF.

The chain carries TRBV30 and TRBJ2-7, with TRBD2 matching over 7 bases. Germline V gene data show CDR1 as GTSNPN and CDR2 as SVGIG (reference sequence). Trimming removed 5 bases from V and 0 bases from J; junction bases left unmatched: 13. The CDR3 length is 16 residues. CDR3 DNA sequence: TGTGCCTGGGGTCCCCGGGCGGGAGCGTTCTCCTACGAGCAGTACTTC. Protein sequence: CAWGPRAGAFSYEQYF. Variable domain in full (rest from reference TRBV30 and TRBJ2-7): SQTIHQWPATLVQPVGSPLSLECTVEGTSNPNLYWYRQAAGRGLQLLFYSVGIGQISSEVPQNLSASRPQDRQFILSSKKLLLSDSGFYLCAWGPRAGAFSYEQYFGPGTRLTVT.

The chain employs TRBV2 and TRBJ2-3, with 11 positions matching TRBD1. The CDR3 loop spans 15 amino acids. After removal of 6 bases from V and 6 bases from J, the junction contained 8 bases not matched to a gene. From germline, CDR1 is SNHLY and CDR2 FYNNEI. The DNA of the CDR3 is TGTGCCAGCAGCCCCGGGACAGGGGGTTTTGATACGCAGTATTTT. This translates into CASSPGTGGFDTQYF.

The CDR3 bases are TGTGCCAGCGCAGAAATATCGGACAGGGGGAGCTACGAGCAGTACTTC. This gives the protein CASAEISDRGSYEQYF. This chain connects TRBV28 to TRBJ2-7, with 10 nucleotides matching TRBD1. The V and J ends lost 8 bases and 3 bases, in that order; junction bases with no gene match: 13. CDR1 and CDR2 from the germline V gene are MDHEN and SYDVKM. The CDR3 has 16 amino acids.

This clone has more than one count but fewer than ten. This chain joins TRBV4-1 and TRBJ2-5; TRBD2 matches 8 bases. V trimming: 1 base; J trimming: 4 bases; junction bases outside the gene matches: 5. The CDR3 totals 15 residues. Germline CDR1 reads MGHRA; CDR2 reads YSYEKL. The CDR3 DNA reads TGCGCCAGCAGCCAAGGTGGCGGGGGGTTAGAGACCCAGTACTTC. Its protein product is CASSQGGGGLETQYF.

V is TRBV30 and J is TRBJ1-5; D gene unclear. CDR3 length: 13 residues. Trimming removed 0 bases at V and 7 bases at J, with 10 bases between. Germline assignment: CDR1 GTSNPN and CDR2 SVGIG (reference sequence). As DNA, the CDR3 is TGTGCCTGGAGTGTAGCCGTGTACCAGCCCCAGCATTTT. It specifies CAWSVAVYQPQHF. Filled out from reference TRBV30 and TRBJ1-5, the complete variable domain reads SQTIHQWPATLVQPVGSPLSLECTVEGTSNPNLYWYRQAAGRGLQLLFYSVGIGQISSEVPQNLSASRPQDRQFILSSKKLLLSDSGFYLCAWSVAVYQPQHFGDGTRLSIL.

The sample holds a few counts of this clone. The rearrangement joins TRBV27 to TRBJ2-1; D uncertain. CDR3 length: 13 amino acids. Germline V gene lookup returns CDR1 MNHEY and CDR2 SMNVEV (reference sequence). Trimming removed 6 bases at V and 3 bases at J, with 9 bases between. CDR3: CASRGYGYNEQFF. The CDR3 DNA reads TGTGCCAGCAGGGGGTACGGCTACAATGAGCAGTTCTTC.

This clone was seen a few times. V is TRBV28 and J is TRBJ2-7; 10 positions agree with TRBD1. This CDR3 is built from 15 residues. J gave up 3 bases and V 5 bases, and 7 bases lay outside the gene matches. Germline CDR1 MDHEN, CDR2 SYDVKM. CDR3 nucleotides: TGTGCCAGCAGTCCCCGGACAGGGGGAAACTACGAGCAGTACTTC. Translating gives CASSPRTGGNYEQYF.

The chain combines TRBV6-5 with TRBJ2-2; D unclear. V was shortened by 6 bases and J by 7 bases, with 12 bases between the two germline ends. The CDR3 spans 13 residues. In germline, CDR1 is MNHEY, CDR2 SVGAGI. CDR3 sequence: CASSPSNIGELFF. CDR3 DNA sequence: TGTGCCAGCAGCCCTTCTAATATCGGGGAGCTGTTTTTT.

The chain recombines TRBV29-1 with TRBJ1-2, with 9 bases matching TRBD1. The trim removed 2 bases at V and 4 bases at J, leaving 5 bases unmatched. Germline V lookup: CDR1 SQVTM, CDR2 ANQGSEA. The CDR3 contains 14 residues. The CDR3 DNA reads TGCAGCGTTGAACCCGGGACAGGGCCCTATGGCTACACCTTC. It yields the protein CSVEPGTGPYGYTF. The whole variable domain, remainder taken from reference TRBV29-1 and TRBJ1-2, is SAVISQKPSRDICQRGTSLTIQCQVDSQVTMMFWYRQQPGQSLTLIATANQGSEATYESGFVIDKFPISRPNLTFSTLTVSNMSPEDSSIYLCSVEPGTGPYGYTFGSGTRLTVV.

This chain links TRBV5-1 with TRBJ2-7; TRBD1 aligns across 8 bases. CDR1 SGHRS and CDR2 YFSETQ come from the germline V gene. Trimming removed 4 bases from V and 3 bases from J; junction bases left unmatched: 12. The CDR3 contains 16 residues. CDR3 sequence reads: CASSGWDRKALYEQYF. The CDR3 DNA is TGCGCCAGCAGCGGTTGGGACAGGAAGGCTCTCTACGAGCAGTACTTC.

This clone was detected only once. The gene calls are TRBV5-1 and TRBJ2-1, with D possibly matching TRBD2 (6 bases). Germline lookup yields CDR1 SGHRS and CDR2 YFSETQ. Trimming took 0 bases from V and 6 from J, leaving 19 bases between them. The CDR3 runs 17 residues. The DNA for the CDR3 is TGCGCCAGCAGCTTGGCCCCTGTAGGGGCGCGGGGCAATGAGCAGTTCTTC. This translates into CASSLAPVGARGNEQFF.

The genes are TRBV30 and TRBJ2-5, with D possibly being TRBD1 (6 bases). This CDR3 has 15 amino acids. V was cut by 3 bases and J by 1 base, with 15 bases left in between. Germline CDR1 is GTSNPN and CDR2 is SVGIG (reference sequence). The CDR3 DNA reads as TGTGCCTGGAGAGAGCTGCTGGGGGCCCAAGAGACCCAGTACTTC. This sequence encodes CAWRELLGAQETQYF.

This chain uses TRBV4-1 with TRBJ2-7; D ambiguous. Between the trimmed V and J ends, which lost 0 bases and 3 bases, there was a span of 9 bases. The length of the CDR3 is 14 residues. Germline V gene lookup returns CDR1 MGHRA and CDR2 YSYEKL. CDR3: CASSQDDGDYEQYF. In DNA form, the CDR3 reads TGCGCCAGCAGCCAAGACGATGGAGACTACGAGCAGTACTTC.

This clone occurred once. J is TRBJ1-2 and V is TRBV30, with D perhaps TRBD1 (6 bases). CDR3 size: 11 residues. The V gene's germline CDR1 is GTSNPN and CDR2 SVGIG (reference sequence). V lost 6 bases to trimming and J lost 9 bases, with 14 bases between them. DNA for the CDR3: TGTGCCTGCTCGTGGGGGGCGAGCTACACCTTC. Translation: CACSWGASYTF. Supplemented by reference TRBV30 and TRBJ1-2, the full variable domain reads SQTIHQWPATLVQPVGSPLSLECTVEGTSNPNLYWYRQAAGRGLQLLFYSVGIGQISSEVPQNLSASRPQDRQFILSSKKLLLSDSGFYLCACSWGASYTFGSGTRLTVV.

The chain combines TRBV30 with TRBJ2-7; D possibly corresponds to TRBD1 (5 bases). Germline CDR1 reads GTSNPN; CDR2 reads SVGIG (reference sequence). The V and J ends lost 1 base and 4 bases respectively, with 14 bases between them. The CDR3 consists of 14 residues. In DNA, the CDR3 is TGTGCCTGGAGTGGGGGCCTCGCTCTTTACGAGCAGTACTTC. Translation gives CAWSGGLALYEQYF.

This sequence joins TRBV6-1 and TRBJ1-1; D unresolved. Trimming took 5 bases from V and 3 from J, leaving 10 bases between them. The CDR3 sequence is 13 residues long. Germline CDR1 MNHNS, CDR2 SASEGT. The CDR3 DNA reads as TGTGCCAGCAGTAGGGTGACGGACACTGAAGCTTTCTTT. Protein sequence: CASSRVTDTEAFF.

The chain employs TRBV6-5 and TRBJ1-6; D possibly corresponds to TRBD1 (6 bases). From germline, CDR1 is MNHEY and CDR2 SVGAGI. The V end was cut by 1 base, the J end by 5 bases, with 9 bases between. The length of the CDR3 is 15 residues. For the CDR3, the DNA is TGTGCCAGCAGTTACTGGACAGATAATAATTCACCCCTCCACTTT. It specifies CASSYWTDNNSPLHF.

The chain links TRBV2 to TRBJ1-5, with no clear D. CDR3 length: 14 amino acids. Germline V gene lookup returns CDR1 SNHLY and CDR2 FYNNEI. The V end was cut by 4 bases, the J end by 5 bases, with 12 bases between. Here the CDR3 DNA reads TGTGCCAGCAGTGGGTCGGGCGGCTATCAGCCCCAGCATTTT. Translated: CASSGSGGYQPQHF.

The CDR3: CASSPGLGLLQDEQFF. CDR3 in DNA: TGCGCCAGCAGCCCGGGTCTCGGTCTACTACAAGATGAGCAGTTCTTC. The genes are TRBV4-1 and TRBJ2-1, with unresolved D. The CDR3 spans 16 residues. Trimming took 4 bases from V and 8 from J, leaving 21 bases between them. Germline lookup yields CDR1 MGHRA and CDR2 YSYEKL.

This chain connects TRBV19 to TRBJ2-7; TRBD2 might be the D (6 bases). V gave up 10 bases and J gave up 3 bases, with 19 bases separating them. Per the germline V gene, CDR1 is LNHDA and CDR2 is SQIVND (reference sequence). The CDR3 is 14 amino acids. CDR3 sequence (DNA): TGTGCCACTGCTGAGGCTAGCGAGGGCTACGAGCAGTACTTC. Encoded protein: CATAEASEGYEQYF.